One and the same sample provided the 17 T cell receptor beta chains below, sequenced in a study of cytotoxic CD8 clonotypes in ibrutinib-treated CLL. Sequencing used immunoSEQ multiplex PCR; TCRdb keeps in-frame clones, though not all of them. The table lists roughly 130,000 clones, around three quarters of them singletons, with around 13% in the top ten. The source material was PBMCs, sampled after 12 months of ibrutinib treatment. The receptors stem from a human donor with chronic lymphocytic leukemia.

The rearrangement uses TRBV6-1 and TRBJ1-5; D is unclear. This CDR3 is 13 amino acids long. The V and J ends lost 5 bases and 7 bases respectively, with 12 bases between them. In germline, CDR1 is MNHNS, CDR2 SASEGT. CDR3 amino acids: CASSFPSGQPQHF. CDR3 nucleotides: TGTGCCAGCAGTTTCCCCTCTGGGCAGCCCCAGCATTTT.

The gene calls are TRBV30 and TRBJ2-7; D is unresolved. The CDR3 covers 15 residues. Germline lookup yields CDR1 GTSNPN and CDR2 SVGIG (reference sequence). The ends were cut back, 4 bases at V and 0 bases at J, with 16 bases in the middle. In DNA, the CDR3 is TGTGCCTGGATGGCCGGAACTACCTACTCCTACGAGCAGTACTTC. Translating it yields CAWMAGTTYSYEQYF.

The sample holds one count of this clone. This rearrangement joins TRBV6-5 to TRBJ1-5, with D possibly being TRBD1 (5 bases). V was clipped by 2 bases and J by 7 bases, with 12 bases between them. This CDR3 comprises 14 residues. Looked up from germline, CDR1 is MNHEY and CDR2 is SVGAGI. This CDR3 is CASSYGRGEQPQHF. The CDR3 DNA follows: TGTGCCAGCAGTTACGGTAGGGGTGAACAGCCCCAGCATTTT.

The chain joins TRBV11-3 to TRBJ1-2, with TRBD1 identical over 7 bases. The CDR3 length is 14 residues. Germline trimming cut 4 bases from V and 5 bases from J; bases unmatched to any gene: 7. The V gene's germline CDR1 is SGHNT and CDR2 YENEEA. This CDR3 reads CASSSQGGWYGYTF. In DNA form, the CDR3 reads TGTGCCAGCAGCTCGCAGGGGGGATGGTATGGCTACACCTTC.

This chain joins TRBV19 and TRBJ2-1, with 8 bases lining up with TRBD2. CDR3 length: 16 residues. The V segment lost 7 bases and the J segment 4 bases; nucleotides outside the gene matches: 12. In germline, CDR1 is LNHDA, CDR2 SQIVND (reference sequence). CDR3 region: CASIGIAGSKYNEQFF. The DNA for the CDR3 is TGTGCCAGTATTGGTATAGCGGGAAGTAAATACAATGAGCAGTTCTTC.

The CDR3: CASSQGARPSNYGYTF. CDR3 nucleotides: TGCGCCAGCAGCCAAGGGGCTCGTCCATCTAACTATGGCTACACCTTC. The rearrangement joins TRBV4-3 to TRBJ1-2; no clear D. Deletions cut 1 base from V and 0 bases from J, with 12 bases between. Germline-derived CDR1 and CDR2 are LGHNA and YSLEER. This CDR3 comprises 16 residues.

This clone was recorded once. CDR3 amino acids: CASSLTGGVPYEQYF. As DNA, the CDR3 is TGTGCCAGCAGCTTGACAGGGGGCGTCCCCTACGAGCAGTACTTC. This chain connects TRBV7-6 to TRBJ2-7, with 10 bases aligning to TRBD1. This CDR3 comprises 15 residues. J was trimmed by 2 bases and V by 3 bases; bases with no gene match: 4. CDR1 is SGHVS and CDR2 is FNYEAQ in the germline V gene.

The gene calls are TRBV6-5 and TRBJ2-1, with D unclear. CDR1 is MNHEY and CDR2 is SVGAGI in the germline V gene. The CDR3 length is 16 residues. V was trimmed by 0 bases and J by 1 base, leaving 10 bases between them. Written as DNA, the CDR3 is TGTGCCAGCAGTTACTCGAGGACCTGGTCCTACAATGAGCAGTTCTTC. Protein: CASSYSRTWSYNEQFF.

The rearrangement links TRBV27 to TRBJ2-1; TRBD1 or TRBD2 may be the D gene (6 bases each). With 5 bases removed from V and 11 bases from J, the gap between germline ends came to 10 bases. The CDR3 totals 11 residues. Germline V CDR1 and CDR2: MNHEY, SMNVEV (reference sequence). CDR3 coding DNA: TGTGCCAGCAGTGGCGGGACACAGCAGTTCTTC. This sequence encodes CASSGGTQQFF.

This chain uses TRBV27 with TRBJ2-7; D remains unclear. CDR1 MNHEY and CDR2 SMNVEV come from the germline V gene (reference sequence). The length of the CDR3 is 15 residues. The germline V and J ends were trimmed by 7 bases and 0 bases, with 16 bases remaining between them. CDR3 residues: CASIPSFGYSYEQYF. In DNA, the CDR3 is TGTGCCAGCATCCCTAGTTTTGGCTACTCCTACGAGCAGTACTTC.

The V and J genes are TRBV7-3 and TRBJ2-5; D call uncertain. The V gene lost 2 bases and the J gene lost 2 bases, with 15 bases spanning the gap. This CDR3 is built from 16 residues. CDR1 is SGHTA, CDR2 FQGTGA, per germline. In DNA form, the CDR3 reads TGTGCCAGCAGCTTAGTTGGATTGGCCGGACAAGAGACCCAGTACTTC. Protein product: CASSLVGLAGQETQYF.

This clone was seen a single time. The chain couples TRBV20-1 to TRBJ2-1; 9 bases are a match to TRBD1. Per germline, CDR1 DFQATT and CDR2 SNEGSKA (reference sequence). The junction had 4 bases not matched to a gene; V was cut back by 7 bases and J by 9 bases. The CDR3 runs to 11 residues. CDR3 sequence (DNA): TGCAGTGGACAGGGGGATAGTGAGCAGTTCTTC. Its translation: CSGQGDSEQFF.

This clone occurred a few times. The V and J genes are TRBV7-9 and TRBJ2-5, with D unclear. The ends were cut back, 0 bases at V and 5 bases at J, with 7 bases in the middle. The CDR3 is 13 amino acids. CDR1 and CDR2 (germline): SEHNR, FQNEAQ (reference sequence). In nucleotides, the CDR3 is TGTGCCAGCAGCTTAGCGCTCGGTGAGACCCAGTACTTC. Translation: CASSLALGETQYF.

CDR3 sequence reads: CASSHGDRPLNEQYF. The CDR3 DNA reads TGTGCCAGCAGTCACGGGGACCGCCCCCTTAACGAGCAGTACTTC. The rearrangement uses TRBV6-5 and TRBJ2-7, with D possibly being TRBD1 or TRBD2 (5 bases each). CDR1 MNHEY and CDR2 SVGAGI come from the germline V gene. CDR3 length equals 15 residues. Trimming stripped 5 bases from V and 5 bases from J, with 19 bases between.

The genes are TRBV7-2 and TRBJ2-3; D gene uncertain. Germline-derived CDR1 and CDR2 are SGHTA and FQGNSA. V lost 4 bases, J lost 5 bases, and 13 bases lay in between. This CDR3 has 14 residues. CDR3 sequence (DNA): TGTGCCAGCAGCTCCCAAATGACGGGAGATACGCAGTATTTT. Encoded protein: CASSSQMTGDTQYF.

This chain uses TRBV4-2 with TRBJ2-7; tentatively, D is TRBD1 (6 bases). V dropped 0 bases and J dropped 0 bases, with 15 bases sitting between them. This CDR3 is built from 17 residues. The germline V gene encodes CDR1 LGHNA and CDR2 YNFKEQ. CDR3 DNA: TGTGCCAGCAGCCAAGATACGTCAGGGGTTAGCTCCTACGAGCAGTACTTC. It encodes CASSQDTSGVSSYEQYF.

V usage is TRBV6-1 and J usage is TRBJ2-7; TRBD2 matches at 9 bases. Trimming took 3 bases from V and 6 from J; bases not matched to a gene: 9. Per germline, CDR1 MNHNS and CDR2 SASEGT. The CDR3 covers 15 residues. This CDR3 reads CASSEEGGRAFEQYF. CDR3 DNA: TGTGCCAGCAGTGAGGAGGGCGGGAGGGCGTTCGAGCAGTACTTC.